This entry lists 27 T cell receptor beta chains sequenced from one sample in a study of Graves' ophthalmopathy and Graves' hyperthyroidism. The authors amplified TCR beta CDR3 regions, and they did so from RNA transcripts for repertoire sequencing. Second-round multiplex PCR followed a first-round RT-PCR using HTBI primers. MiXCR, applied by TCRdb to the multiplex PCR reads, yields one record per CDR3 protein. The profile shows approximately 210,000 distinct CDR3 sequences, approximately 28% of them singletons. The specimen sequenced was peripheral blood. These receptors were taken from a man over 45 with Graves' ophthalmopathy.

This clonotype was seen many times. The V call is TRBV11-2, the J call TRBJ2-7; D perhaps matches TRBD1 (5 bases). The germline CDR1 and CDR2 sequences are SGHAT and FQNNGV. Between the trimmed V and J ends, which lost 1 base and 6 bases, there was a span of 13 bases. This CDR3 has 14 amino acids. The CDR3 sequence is CASSLVRDRSEQYF. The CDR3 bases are TGTGCCAGCAGCTTAGTCAGGGATCGTAGCGAGCAGTACTTC.

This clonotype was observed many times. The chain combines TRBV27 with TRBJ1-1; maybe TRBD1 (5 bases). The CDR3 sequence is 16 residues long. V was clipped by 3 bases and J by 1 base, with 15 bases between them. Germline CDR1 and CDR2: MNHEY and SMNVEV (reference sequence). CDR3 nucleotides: TGTGCCAGCAGTTTGGCCTCGGGGGGGACGAACACTGAAGCTTTCTTT. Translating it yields CASSLASGGTNTEAFF.

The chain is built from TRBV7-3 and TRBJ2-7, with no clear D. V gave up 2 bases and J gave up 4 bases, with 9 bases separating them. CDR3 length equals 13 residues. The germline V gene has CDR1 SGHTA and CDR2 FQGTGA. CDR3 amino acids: CASSLAPGYEQYF. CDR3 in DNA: TGTGCCAGCAGCTTAGCTCCAGGTTACGAGCAGTACTTC.

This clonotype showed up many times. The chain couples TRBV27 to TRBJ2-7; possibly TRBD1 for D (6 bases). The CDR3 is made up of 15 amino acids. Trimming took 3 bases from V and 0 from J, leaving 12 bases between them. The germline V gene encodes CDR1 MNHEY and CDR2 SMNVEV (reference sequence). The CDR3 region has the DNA TGTGCCAGCAGTTTTAGGACAGACAGCTCCTACGAGCAGTACTTC. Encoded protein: CASSFRTDSSYEQYF.

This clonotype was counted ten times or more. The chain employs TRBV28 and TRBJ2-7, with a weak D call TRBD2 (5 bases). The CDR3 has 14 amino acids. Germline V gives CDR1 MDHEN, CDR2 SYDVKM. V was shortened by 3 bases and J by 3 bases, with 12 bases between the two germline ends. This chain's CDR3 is CASSFEGFLYEQYF. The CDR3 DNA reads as TGTGCCAGCAGTTTTGAGGGCTTTCTCTACGAGCAGTACTTC.

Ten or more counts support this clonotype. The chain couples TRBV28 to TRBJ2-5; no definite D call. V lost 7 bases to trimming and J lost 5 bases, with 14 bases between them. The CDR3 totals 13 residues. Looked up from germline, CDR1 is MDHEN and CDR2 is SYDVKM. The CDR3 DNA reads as TGTGCCAGCAAAGGAGTGAATGAGGAGACCCAGTACTTC. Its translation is CASKGVNEETQYF.

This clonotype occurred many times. CDR3 sequence: CASLGAGGNQPQHF. Written as DNA, the CDR3 is TGTGCTTCACTGGGGGCAGGGGGCAATCAGCCCCAGCATTTT. The chain links TRBV12-3 or TRBV12-4 to TRBJ1-5; maybe TRBD1 (6 bases). There are 14 residues in the CDR3.

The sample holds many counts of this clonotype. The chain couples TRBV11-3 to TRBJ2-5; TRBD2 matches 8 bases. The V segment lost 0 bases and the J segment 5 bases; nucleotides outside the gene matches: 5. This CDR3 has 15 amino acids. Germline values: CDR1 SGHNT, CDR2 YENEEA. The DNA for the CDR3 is TGTGCCAGCAGCTTAGAGGGACTAGATTTGGAGACCCAGTACTTC. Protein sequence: CASSLEGLDLETQYF.

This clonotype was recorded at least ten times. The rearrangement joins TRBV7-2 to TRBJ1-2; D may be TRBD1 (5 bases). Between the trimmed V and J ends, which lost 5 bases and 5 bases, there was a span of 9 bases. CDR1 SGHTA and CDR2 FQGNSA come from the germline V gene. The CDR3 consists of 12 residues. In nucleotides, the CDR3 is TGTGCCAGCAGCCAGAGGGGTTATGGCTACACCTTC. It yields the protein CASSQRGYGYTF.

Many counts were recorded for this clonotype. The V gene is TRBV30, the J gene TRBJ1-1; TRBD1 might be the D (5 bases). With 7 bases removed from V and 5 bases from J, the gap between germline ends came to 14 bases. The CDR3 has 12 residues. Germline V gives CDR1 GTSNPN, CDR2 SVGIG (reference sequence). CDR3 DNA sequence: TGTGCCTCGAGCAGGGTGTGGACTGAAGCTTTCTTT. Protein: CASSRVWTEAFF.

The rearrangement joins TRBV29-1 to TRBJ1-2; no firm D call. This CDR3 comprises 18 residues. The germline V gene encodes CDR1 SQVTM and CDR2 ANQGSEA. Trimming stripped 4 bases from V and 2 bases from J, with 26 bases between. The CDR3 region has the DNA TGCAGCGTTGCTATGGGCATTCACCCTCGCAAACGGAACTATGGCTACACCTTC. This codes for CSVAMGIHPRKRNYGYTF.

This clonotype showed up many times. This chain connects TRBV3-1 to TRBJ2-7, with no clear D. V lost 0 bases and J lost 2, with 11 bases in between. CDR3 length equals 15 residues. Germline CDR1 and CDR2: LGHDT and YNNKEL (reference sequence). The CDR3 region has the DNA TGTGCCAGCAGCCAAGATGTGGGCAACCCCTACGAGCAGTACTTC. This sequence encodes CASSQDVGNPYEQYF.

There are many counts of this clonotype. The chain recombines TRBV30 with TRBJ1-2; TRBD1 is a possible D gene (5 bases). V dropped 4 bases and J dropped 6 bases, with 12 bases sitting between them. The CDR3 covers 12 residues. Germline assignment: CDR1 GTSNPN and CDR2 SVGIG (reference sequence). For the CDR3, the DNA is TGTGCCTGGACCTCAGGGTTCGATGGCTACACCTTC. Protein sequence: CAWTSGFDGYTF.

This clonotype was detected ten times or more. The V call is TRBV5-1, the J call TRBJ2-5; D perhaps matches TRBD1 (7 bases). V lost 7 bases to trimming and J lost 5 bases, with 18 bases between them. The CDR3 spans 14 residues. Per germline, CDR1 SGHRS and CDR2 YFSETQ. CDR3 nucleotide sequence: TGCGCCAGCCGGGGACAGACCCGGGGGGAGACCCAGTACTTC. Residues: CASRGQTRGETQYF. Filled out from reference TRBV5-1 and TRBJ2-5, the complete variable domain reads KAGVTQTPRYLIKTRGQQVTLSCSPISGHRSVSWYQQTPGQGLQFLFEYFSETQRNKGNFPGRFSGRQFSNSRSEMNVSTLELGDSALYLCASRGQTRGETQYFGPGTRLLVL.

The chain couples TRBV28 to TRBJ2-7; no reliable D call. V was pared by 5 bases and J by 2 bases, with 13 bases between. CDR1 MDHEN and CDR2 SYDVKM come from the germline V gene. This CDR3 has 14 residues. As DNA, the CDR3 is TGTGCCAGCAGTAGGCAGTTGGGTACCTACGAGCAGTACTTC. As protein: CASSRQLGTYEQYF.

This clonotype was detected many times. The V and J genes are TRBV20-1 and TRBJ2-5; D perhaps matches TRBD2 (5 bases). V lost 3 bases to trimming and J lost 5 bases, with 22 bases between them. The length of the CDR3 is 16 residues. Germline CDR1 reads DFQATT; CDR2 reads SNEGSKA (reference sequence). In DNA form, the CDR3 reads TGCAGTGCTAGCAAACCGGAGGTCGCGGTCCGGGAGACCCAGTACTTC. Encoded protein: CSASKPEVAVRETQYF.

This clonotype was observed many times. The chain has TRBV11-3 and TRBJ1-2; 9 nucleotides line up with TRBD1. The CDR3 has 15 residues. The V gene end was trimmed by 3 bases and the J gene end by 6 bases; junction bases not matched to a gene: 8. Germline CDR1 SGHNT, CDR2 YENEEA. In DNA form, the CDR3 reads TGTGCCAGCAGCTTTACGACAGGGGGATCGCATGGCTACACCTTC. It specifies CASSFTTGGSHGYTF.

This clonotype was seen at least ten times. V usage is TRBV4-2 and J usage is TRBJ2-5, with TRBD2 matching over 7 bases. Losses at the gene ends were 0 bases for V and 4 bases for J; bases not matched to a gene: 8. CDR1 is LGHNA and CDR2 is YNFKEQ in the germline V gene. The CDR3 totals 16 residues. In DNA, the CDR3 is TGTGCCAGCAGCCAAGACCCGGGAGGAGTCGGAGAGACCCAGTACTTC. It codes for CASSQDPGGVGETQYF.

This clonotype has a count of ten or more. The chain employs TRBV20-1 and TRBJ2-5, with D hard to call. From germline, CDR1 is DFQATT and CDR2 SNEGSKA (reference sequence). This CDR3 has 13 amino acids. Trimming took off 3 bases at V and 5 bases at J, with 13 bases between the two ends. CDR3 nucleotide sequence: TGCAGTGCTAGCGGACGCGCGAGGGAGACCCAGTACTTC. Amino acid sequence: CSASGRARETQYF.

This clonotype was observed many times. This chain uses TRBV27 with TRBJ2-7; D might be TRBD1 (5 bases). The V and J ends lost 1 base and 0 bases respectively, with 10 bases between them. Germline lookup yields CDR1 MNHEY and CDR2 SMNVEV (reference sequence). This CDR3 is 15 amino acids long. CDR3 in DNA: TGTGCCAGCAGTTTATGGCAGGGCCTCTCCTACGAGCAGTACTTC. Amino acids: CASSLWQGLSYEQYF.

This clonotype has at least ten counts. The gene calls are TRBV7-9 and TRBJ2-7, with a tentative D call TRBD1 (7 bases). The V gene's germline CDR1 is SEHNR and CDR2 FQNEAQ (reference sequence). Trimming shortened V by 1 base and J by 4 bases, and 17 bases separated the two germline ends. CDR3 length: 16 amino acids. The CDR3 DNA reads TGTGCCAGCAGCTTAGGGGGGGCTACAGGGGCGTACGAGCAGTACTTC. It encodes CASSLGGATGAYEQYF.

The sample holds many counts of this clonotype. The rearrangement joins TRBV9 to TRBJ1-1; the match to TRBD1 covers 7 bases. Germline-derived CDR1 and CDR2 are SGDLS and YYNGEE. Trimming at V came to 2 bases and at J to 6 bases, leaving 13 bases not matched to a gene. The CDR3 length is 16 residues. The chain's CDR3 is CASSVAIDRDSPEAFF. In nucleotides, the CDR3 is TGTGCCAGCAGCGTGGCAATTGACAGGGACTCTCCTGAAGCTTTCTTT.

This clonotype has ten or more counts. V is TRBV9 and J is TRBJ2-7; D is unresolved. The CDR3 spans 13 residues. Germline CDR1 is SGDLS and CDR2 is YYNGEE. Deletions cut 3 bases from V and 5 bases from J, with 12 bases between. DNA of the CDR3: TGTGCCAGCAGCGGGATCCCTGGGAACGAGCAGTACTTC. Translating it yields CASSGIPGNEQYF.

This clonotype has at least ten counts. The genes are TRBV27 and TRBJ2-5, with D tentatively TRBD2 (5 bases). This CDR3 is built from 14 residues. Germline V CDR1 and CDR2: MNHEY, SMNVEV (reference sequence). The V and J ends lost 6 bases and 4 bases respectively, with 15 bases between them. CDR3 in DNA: TGTGCCAGCAGGACTAAGGGTGTGCGAGAGACCCAGTACTTC. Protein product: CASRTKGVRETQYF.

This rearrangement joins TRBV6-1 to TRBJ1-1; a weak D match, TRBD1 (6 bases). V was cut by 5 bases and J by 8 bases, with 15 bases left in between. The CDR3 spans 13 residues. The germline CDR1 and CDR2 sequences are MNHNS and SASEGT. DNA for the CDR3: TGTGCCAGCAGTCCCACAGGGCTTGGCGAAGCTTTCTTT. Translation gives CASSPTGLGEAFF.

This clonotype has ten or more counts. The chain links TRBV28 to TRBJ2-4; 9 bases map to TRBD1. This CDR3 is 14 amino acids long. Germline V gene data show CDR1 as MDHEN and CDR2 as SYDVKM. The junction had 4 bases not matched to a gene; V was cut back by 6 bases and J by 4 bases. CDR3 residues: CASRPGQGKNIQYF. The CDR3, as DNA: TGTGCCAGCAGGCCGGGACAGGGAAAAAACATTCAGTACTTC.

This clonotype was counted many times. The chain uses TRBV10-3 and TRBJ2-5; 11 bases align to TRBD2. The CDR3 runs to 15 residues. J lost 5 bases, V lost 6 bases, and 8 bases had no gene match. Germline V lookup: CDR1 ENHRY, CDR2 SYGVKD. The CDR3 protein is CAIRPGTSGWETQYF. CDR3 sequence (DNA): TGTGCCATCAGGCCCGGGACTAGCGGATGGGAGACCCAGTACTTC.